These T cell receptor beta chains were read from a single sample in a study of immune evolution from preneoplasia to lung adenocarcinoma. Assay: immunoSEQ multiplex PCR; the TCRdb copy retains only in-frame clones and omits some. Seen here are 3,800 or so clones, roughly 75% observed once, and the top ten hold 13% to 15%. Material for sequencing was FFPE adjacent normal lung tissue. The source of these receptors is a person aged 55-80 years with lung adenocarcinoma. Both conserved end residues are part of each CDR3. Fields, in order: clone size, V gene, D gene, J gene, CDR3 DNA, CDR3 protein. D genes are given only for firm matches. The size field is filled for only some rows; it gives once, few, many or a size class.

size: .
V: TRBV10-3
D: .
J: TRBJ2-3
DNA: TGTGCCATCAGTTCTAGCACAGATACGCAGTATTTT
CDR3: CAISSSTDTQYF

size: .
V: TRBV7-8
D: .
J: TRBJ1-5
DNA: TGTGCCAGCAGCTTAGGACCGGGGGGAGTCAATCAGCCCCAGCATTTT
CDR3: CASSLGPGGVNQPQHF

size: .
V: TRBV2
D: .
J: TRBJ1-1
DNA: TGTGCCAGCAGTCTTACCTGGGACGCTTTCTTT
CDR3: CASSLTWDAFF

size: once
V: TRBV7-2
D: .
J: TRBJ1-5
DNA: TGTGCCAGCAGCTCCGGTGGGCGGCAGGGATTCAATCAGCCCCAGCATTTT
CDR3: CASSSGGRQGFNQPQHF

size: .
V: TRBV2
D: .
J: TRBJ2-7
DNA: TGTGCCAGCAGGGGGGCCCCAGGGGTTGAGCAGTACTTC
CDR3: CASRGAPGVEQYF

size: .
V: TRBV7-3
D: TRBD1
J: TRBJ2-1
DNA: TGTGCCAGCAGCCAAGGGACAGGGCCCAATGAGCAGTTCTTC
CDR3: CASSQGTGPNEQFF

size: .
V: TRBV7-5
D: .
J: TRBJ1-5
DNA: TGTGTCAGAAGCGAAGCAGCAGGGGGGCAGCCCCAGCATTTT
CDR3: CVRSEAAGGQPQHF

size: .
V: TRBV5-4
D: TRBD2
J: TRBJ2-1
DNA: TGTGCCAGCAGACCTGCGGTGGGCGGGAGGGAGGTTGGTGAGCAGTTCTTC
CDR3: CASRPAVGGREVGEQFF

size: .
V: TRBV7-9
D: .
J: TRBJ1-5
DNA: TGTGCCAGCAGCTCAGAGGGAGATCAGCCCCAGCATTTT
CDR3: CASSSEGDQPQHF

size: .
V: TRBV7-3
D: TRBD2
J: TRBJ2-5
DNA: TGTGCCAGCAGCGCACTAGCGGGGCGGGGGACCCAGTACTTC
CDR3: CASSALAGRGTQYF

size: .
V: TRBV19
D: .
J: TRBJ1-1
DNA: TGTGCCAGTAGCTACACGGGCTCGATGAGGGCTGAAGCTTTCTTT
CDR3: CASSYTGSMRAEAFF

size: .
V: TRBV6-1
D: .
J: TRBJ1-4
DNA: TGTGCCTCCCTCCGGGACCAAAAACTGTTTTTT
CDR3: CASLRDQKLFF

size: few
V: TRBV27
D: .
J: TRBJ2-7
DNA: TGTGCCAGCAGTTCAGAGACTCGACGGTACGAGCAGTACTTC
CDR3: CASSSETRRYEQYF

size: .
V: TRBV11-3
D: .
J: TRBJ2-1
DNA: TGTGCCAGCAGCTTAGATCCAGCTGTTGAGCAGTTCTTC
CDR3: CASSLDPAVEQFF

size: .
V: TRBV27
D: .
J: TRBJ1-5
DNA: TGTGCCAGCAGTTCTCAGGGATCAGGTCAGCCCCAGCATTTT
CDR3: CASSSQGSGQPQHF

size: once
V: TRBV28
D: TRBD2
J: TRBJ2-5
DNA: TGTGCCAGCAGTTCGCCGGGGGAGGGCGAGACCCAGTACTTC
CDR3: CASSSPGEGETQYF

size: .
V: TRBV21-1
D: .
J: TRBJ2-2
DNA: TGTGCCAGCAGCAAACTTAGACAGGGGGGAACCGGGGAGCTGTTTTTT
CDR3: CASSKLRQGGTGELFF

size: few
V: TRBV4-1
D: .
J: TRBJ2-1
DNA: TGCGCCAGCAGCCAAGCTAAAGGGGAGTTGGCGGCGGGGAGGAATGAGCAGTTCTTC
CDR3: CASSQAKGELAAGRNEQFF

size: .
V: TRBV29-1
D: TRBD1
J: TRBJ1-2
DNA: TGCAGCGTTAAATTGGGACAGGGGGCCTATGGCTACACCTTC
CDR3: CSVKLGQGAYGYTF

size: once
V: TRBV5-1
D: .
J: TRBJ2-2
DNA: TGCGCCAGCGCAAGGGGCCAGGGGAACACCGGGGAGCTGTTTTTT
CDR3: CASARGQGNTGELFF

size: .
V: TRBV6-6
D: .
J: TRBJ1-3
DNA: TGTGCCAGCAGTCCCCTGGGGGGAATCGGAAACACCATATATTTT
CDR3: CASSPLGGIGNTIYF

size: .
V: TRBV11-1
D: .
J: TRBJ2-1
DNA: TGTGCCAGCAGCTTATCCACACTGTACAATGAGCAGTTCTTC
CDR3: CASSLSTLYNEQFF

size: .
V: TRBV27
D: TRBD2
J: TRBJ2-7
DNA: TGTGCCAGCAGTTCCTTTGGACTAGCGGGAGGAAACCTTTACGAGCAGTACTTC
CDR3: CASSSFGLAGGNLYEQYF

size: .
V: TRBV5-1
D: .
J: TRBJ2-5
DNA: TGCGCCAGCAGCTTGGACGGACGGGGGCAAGAGACCCAGTACTTC
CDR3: CASSLDGRGQETQYF

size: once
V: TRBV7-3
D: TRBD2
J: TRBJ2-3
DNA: TGTGCCAGCAGCTTAGTGGGAGGGCCCACAGATACGCAGTATTTT
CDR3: CASSLVGGPTDTQYF

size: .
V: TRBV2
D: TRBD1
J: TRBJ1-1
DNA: TGTGCCAGCAGTGCCGGGACAGGTCGAGCTTTCTTT
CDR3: CASSAGTGRAFF

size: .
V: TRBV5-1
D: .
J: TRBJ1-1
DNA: TGCGCCAGCAGCCCTTTGGTGGGGAACACTGAAGCTTTCTTT
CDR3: CASSPLVGNTEAFF

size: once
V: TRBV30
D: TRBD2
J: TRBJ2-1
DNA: TGTGCCTGGAGTGAGGGACTAGCGGGAGTCTGGGGTGAGCAGTTCTTC
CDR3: CAWSEGLAGVWGEQFF

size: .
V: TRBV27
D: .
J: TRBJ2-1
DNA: TGTGCCAGCAGAAGGACGGCCACGGATGAGCAGTTCTTC
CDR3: CASRRTATDEQFF

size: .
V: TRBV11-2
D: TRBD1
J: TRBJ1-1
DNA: TGTGCCAGCAGACCCACAGGGGTTGGGGGGGCTTTCTTT
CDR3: CASRPTGVGGAFF

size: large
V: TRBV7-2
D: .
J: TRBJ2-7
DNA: TGTGCCAGCAGCTTATGGCTAGTTGGCGAGCAGTACTTC
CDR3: CASSLWLVGEQYF

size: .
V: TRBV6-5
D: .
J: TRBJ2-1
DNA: TGTGCCAGCCAGGCCTACAATGAGCAGTTCTTC
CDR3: CASQAYNEQFF

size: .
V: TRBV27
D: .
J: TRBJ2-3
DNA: TGTGCCAGCAGTTTAAGGGGCAGGAACCCTAGCACAGATACGCAGTATTTT
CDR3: CASSLRGRNPSTDTQYF

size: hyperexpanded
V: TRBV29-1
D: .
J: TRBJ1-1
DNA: TGCAGCGTAGGACAGCGGCTGAACACTGAAGCTTTCTTT
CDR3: CSVGQRLNTEAFF

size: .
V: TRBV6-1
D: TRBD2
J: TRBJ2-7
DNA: TGTGCCAGCCCGTCGAGCGGGAGAGGCGAGCAGTACTTC
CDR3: CASPSSGRGEQYF

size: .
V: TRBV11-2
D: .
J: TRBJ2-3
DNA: TGTGCCAGCAGCTTCTTAGCGGACTTCGATACGCAGTATTTT
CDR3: CASSFLADFDTQYF

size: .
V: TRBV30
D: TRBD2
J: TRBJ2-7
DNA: TGTGCCTGCCGGACTAGCGGGCTCTACGAGCAGTACTTC
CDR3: CACRTSGLYEQYF

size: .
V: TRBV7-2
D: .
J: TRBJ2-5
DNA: TGTGCCAGCAGCCGACCCCGACTGCAAGAGACCCAGTACTTC
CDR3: CASSRPRLQETQYF

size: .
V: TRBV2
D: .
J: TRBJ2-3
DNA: TGTGCCTCGAGGGTGGGGTCAGATACGCAGTATTTT
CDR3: CASRVGSDTQYF

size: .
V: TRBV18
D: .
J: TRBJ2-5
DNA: TGTGCCAGCTCCCGGGGACATGGGGAGACCCAGTACTTC
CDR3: CASSRGHGETQYF

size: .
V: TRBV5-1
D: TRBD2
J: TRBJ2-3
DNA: TGCGCCAGCAGCCCGGGCGGGGGTCCAGATACGCAGTATTTT
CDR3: CASSPGGGPDTQYF

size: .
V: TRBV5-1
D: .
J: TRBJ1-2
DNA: TGCGCCAGCAGCTATGACAGCCGCCAAGGCTACACCTTC
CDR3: CASSYDSRQGYTF

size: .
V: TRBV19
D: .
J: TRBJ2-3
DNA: TGTGCCAGTAGTGTGGGCGGTGGTACGCAGTATTTT
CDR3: CASSVGGGTQYF

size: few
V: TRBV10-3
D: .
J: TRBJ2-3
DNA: TGTGCCATCAGTGACGTTTCGGCAGATACGCAGTATTTT
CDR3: CAISDVSADTQYF

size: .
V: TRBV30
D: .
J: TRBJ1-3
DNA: TGTGCCTGGAAAAGGGCTGGAAACACCATATATTTT
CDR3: CAWKRAGNTIYF

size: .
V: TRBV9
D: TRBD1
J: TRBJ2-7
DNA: TGTGCCAGCAGCCAAGGGACAGGGGGTGGCGAGCAGTACTTC
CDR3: CASSQGTGGGEQYF

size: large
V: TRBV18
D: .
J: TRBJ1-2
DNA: TGTGCCAGCTCACCAGTGGACAGACCGGGGGATGGCTACACCTTC
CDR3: CASSPVDRPGDGYTF

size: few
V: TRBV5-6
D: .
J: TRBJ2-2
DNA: TGTGCCAGCAGCTTGGATCCGACAGGCCGGGAGCTGTTTTTT
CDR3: CASSLDPTGRELFF

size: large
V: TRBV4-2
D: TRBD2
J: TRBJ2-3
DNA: TGTGCCAGCAGCCAGCGCCCACCGGGGACTAGCGGGAGCACAGATACGCAGTATTTT
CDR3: CASSQRPPGTSGSTDTQYF

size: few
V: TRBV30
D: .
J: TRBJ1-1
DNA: TGTGCCTGGAACGGAAACACTGAAGCTTTCTTT
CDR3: CAWNGNTEAFF

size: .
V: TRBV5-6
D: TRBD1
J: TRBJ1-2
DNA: TGTGCCAGCAGCTTGGCAGGACAGGGGATTAACTACACCTTC
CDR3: CASSLAGQGINYTF